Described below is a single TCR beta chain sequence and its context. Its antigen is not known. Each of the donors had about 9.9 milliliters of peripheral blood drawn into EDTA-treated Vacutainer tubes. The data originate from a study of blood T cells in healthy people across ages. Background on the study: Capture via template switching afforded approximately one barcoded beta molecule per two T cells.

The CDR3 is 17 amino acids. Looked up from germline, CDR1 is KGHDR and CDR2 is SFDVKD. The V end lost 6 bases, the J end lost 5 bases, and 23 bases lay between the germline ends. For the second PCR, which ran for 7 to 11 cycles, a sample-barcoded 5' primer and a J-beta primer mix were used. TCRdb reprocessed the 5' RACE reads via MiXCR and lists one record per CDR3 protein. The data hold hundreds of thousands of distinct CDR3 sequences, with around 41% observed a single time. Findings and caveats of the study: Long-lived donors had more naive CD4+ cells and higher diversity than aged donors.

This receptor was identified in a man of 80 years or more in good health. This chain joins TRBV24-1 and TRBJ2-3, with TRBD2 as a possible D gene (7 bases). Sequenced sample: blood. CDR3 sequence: CATSRPTGGAGGDTQYF. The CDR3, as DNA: TGTGCCACCAGTCGTCCGACGGGGGGCGCGGGTGGAGATACGCAGTATTTT.